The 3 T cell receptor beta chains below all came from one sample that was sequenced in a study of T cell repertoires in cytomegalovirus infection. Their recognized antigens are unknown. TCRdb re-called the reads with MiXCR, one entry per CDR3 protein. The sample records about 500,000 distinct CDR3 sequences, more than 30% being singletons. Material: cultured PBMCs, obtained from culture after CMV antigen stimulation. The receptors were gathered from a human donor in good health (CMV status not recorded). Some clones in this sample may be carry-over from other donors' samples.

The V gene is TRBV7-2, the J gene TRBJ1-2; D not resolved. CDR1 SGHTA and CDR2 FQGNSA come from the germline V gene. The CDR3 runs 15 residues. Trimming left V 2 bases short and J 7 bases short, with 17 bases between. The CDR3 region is CASSLRQSVMFGYTF. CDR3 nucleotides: TGTGCCAGCAGCTTAAGGCAATCAGTCATGTTTGGCTACACCTTC.

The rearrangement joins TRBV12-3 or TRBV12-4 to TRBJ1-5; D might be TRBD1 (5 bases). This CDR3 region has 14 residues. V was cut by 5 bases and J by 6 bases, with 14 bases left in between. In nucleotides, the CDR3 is TGTGCCAGCAGTGGGGCAGCGGGGGTTCAGCCCCAGCATTTT. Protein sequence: CASSGAAGVQPQHF.

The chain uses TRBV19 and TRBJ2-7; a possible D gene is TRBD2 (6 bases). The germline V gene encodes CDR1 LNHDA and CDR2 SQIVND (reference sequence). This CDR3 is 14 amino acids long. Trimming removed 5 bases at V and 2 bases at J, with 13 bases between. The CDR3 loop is CASSPLGRTYEQYF. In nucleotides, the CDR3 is TGTGCCAGTAGTCCCCTTGGGAGGACCTACGAGCAGTACTTC.